This T cell receptor beta chain was observed in a study of T cells in localized non-small cell lung cancer. Regarding the study as a whole: Turning up in adjacent lung were a median around 60 of the top 100 tumor clones. Uninvolved nearby lung showed the greatest T cell clonality, exceeding that found in tumor. Only one tumor region was sequenced, so heterogeneity remains possible. Overall survival was longer when the density of T cells in the blood was higher.

Of note for this clone: Antigen specificity is unknown.

CDR3 length: 15 residues. Unmatched junction bases numbered 3, after V lost 3 bases and J lost 7 bases. Germline assignment: CDR1 ENHRY and CDR2 SYGVKD. TCRdb's table, derived via immunoSEQ multiplex PCR, lists solely in-frame clones and lacks some. The table shows more than 45,000 clones, with 60% to 80% occurring only once. The input for sequencing was peripheral blood, taken before any cancer treatment. This sequence joins TRBV10-3 and TRBJ2-3; TRBD2 matches 14 bases. This clonotype originated in a man between 40 and 70 years old with stage I squamous cell lung carcinoma. CDR3 residues: CAISDRTSGGNTQYF. The CDR3 nucleotides read TGTGCCATCAGTGACCGGACTAGCGGGGGGAATACGCAGTATTTT.